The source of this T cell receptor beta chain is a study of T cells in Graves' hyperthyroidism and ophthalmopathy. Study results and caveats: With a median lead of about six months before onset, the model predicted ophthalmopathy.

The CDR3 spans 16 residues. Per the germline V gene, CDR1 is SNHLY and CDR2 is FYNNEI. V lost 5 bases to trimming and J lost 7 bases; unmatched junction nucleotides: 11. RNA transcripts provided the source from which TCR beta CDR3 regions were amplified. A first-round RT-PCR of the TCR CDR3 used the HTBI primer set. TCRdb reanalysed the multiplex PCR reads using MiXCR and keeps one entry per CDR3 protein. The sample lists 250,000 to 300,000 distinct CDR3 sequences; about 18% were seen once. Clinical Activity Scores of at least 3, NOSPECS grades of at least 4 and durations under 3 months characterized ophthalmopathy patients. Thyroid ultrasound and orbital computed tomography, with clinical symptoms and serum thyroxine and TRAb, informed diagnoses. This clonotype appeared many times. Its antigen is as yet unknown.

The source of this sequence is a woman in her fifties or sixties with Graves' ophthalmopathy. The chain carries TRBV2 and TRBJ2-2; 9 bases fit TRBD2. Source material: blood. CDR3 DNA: TGTGCCAGCAGTCCCTGGTGGCGGGAGGGGAGCGGGGAGCTGTTTTTT. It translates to CASSPWWREGSGELFF. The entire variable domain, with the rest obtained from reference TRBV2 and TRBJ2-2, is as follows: EPEVTQTPSHQVTQMGQEVILRCVPISNHLYFYWYRQILGQKVEFLVSFYNNEISEKSEIFDDQFSVERPDGSNFTLKIRSTKLEDSAMYFCASSPWWREGSGELFFGEGSRLTVL.